This note documents a single TCR beta chain sequence. The sample's treatment: oral pan-JAK inhibitor, 5-10 mg twice daily. These data are taken from a study of CD8+ T cells in alopecia areata. Once RNA had been extracted, it was reverse transcribed into cDNA to act as the sequencing template. Only in-frame clones appear in the TCRdb table, and some are missing; sequencing was by immunoSEQ multiplex PCR. The sample contains 250,000 to 300,000 clones, roughly 64% of which appear only once. This CDR3 is built from 13 residues. Trimming took 7 bases from V and 7 from J; bases not matched to a gene: 4. The germline V gene has CDR1 SNHLY and CDR2 FYNNEI.

The chain has TRBV2 and TRBJ1-6, with 7 bases that match TRBD1. The clonotype was recovered from a human donor with alopecia areata. This sample comprised CD4+ T cells sorted from blood, obtained at week 24, from a patient treated with tofacitinib. CDR3 DNA sequence: TGTGCCAGCACCGACAGGGAAAATTCACCCCTCCACTTT. Translating it yields CASTDRENSPLHF.